These 13 T cell receptor beta chains were all obtained from the same sample, sequenced in a study of OX40 agonist ivuxolimab in advanced cancers. Repertoires were generated with immunoSEQ multiplex PCR, while TCRdb's copy carries only in-frame clones and drops some. The sample has more than 45,000 clones, 70% to 80% seen once. The source was CD4+ or CD8+ T cells sorted from blood, collected in a trial of the OX40 agonist ivuxolimab. These TCRs come from an adult with an advanced solid tumor such as melanoma, head and neck, liver or kidney cancer.

This chain links TRBV6-6 with TRBJ2-2; 10 bases map to TRBD1. The J segment lost 5 bases and the V segment lost 6 bases, leaving 9 bases of the junction unmatched. The CDR3 spans 16 residues. Germline loops: CDR1 MNHNY, CDR2 SVGAGI (reference sequence). CDR3 in DNA: TGTGCCAGCAGCCGACGGACAGGGGGACCTACCGGGGAGCTGTTTTTT. This gives the protein CASSRRTGGPTGELFF.

The table lists this clone with a count of one. The genes are TRBV7-8 and TRBJ1-1, with D hard to call. CDR1 SGHVS and CDR2 FQNEAQ come from the germline V gene. The V end lost 2 bases, the J end lost 1 base, and 11 bases lay between the germline ends. The CDR3 extends over 15 amino acids. CDR3 protein: CASSLTPNPNTEAFF. The CDR3 coding sequence is TGTGCCAGCAGCTTAACCCCCAACCCGAACACTGAAGCTTTCTTT.

This sequence joins TRBV5-6 and TRBJ1-6; D remains unclear. Trimming cost V 3 bases and J 0 bases, with 10 bases left between them. This CDR3 is built from 16 residues. Looked up from germline, CDR1 is SGHDT and CDR2 is YYEEEE. CDR3 DNA: TGTGCCAGCAGCTCTAGGGAAAGCTCCTATAATTCACCCCTCCACTTT. This encodes CASSSRESSYNSPLHF.

This clone was seen a handful of times. The rearrangement joins TRBV11-1 to TRBJ1-1; D unclear. The length of the CDR3 is 12 residues. Per the germline V gene, CDR1 is SGHAT and CDR2 is FQDESV (reference sequence). The V gene lost 2 bases and the J gene lost 10 bases, with 11 bases spanning the gap. The CDR3 DNA reads TGTGCCAGCAGCTTAAACGGAGGGAGAGCTTTCTTT. Amino acid sequence: CASSLNGGRAFF.

This clone was seen only once. The genes are TRBV5-1 and TRBJ2-6; possible D gene TRBD2, 6 bases. CDR3 size: 15 residues. The germline V gene encodes CDR1 SGHRS and CDR2 YFSETQ. Deletions cut 6 bases from V and 3 bases from J, with 13 bases between. The CDR3 sequence: CASTGGIFGANVLTF. In DNA, the CDR3 is TGCGCCAGCACCGGGGGTATTTTTGGGGCCAACGTCCTGACTTTC. Filled out from reference TRBV5-1 and TRBJ2-6, the complete variable domain reads KAGVTQTPRYLIKTRGQQVTLSCSPISGHRSVSWYQQTPGQGLQFLFEYFSETQRNKGNFPGRFSGRQFSNSRSEMNVSTLELGDSALYLCASTGGIFGANVLTFGAGSRLTVL.

The chain recombines TRBV5-4 with TRBJ2-5; TRBD1 might be the D (6 bases). V shed 7 bases and J shed 2 bases, with 27 bases lying between them. In germline, CDR1 is SGHNT, CDR2 YYREEE (reference sequence). This CDR3 is 18 amino acids long. Here the CDR3 reads CASFGETLQGKGQETQYF. CDR3 nucleotides: TGTGCCAGCTTCGGCGAAACCCTACAGGGAAAGGGGCAAGAGACCCAGTACTTC.

The rearrangement joins TRBV10-1 to TRBJ1-1; 8 positions match TRBD1. The length of the CDR3 is 14 residues. Germline V gene sequence: CDR1 WNHNN, CDR2 SYGVQD (reference sequence). J gave up 2 bases and V 6 bases, and 5 bases lay outside the gene matches. CDR3 protein: CASRWTGTNTEAFF. In DNA, the CDR3 is TGCGCCAGCAGATGGACAGGGACCAACACTGAAGCTTTCTTT.

This clone was seen once. In DNA form, the CDR3 reads TGTGCCAGCAGTGCGACGGGAGCCCGAGGTGGGGCCAACGTCCTGACTTTC. It yields the protein CASSATGARGGANVLTF. The V gene is TRBV6-1, the J gene TRBJ2-6; TRBD2 is a possible D gene (6 bases). Germline V lookup: CDR1 MNHNS, CDR2 SASEGT. CDR3 length: 17 residues. V shed 4 bases and J shed 3 bases, with 16 bases lying between them.

The CDR3, as DNA: TGTGCCAGCAGCGTAGGGGCTGTCGGCGGCTACACCTTC. The encoded protein is CASSVGAVGGYTF. This chain uses TRBV9 with TRBJ1-2; D not resolved. This CDR3 spans 13 amino acids. V dropped 0 bases and J dropped 8 bases, with 11 bases sitting between them. Germline lookup yields CDR1 SGDLS and CDR2 YYNGEE.

The J gene is TRBJ1-2, the V gene TRBV6-5; tentative D call: TRBD1 (6 bases). Germline V gene sequence: CDR1 MNHEY, CDR2 SVGAGI. The CDR3 length is 16 residues. The V end was cut by 4 bases, the J end by 4 bases, with 19 bases between. CDR3 sequence (DNA): TGTGCCAGCAGTTCCGAACCGGGGGCTTGGGGCTATGGCTACACCTTC. The encoded protein is CASSSEPGAWGYGYTF.

The V call is TRBV15, the J call TRBJ1-1; possibly TRBD1 for D (6 bases). V dropped 1 base and J dropped 1 base, with 16 bases sitting between them. This CDR3 region has 17 residues. The germline V gene has CDR1 LNHNV and CDR2 YYDKDF (reference sequence). The CDR3 DNA is TGTGCCACCAGCAGAGGTGGGTTCGGGACAAAGAACACTGAAGCTTTCTTT. It encodes CATSRGGFGTKNTEAFF.

In this sample, this clone turned up once. This rearrangement joins TRBV28 to TRBJ1-1; a possible D gene is TRBD1 (6 bases). V lost 6 bases and J lost 0, with 17 bases in between. Germline V CDR1 and CDR2: MDHEN, SYDVKM. This CDR3 is 16 amino acids long. The CDR3 here is CASSLSRGSMNTEAFF. Here the CDR3 DNA reads TGTGCCAGCAGCCTAAGCAGGGGTAGTATGAACACTGAAGCTTTCTTT.

This chain uses TRBV9 with TRBJ1-1; 7 bases align to TRBD1. Germline V gene sequence: CDR1 SGDLS, CDR2 YYNGEE. The CDR3 totals 14 residues. After removal of 4 bases from V and 5 bases from J, the junction contained 8 bases not matched to a gene. The chain's CDR3 is CASSPRQGWTEAFF. In nucleotides, the CDR3 is TGTGCCAGCAGCCCCAGACAGGGATGGACTGAAGCTTTCTTT.